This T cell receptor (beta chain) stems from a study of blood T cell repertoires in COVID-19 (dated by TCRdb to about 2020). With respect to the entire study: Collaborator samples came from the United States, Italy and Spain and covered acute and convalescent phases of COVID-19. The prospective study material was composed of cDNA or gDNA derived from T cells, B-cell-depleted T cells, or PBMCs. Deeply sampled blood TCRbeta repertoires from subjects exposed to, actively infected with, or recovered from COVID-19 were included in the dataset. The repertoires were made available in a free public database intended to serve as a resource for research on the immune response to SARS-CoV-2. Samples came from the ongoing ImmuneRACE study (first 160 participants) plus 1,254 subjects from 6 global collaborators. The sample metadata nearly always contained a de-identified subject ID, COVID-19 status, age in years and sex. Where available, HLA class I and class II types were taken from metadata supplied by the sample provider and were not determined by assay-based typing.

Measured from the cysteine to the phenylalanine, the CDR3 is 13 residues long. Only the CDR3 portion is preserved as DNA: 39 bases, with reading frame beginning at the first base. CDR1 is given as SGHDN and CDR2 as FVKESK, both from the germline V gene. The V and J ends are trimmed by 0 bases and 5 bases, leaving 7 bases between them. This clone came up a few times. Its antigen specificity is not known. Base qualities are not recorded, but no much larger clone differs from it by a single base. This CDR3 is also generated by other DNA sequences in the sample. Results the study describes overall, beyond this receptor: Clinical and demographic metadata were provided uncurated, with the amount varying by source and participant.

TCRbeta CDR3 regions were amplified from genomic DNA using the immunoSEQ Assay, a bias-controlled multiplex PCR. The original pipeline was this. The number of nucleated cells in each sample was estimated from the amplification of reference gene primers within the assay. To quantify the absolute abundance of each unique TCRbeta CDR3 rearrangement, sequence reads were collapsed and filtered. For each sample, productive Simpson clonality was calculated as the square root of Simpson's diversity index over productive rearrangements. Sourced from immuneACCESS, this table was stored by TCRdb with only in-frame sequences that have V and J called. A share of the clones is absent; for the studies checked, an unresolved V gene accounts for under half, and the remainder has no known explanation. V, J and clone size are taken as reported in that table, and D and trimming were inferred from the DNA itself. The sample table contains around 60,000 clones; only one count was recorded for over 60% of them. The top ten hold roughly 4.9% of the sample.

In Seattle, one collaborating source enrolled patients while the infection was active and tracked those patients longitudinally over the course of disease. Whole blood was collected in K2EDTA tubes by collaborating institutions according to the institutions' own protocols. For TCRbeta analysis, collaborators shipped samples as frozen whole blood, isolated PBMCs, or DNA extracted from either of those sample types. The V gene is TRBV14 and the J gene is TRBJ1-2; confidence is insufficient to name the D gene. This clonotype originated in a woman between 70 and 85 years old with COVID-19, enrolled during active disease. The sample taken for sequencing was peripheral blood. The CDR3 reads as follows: CASSQDVFYGYTF. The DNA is TGTGCCAGCAGCCAAGACGTTTTTTATGGCTACACCTTC. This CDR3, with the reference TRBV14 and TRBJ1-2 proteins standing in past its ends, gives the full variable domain EAGVTQFPSHSVIEKGQTVTLRCDPISGHDNLYWYRRVMGKEIKFLLHFVKESKQDESGMPNNRFLAERTGGTYSTLKVQPAELEDSGVYFCASSQDVFYGYTFGSGTRLTVV.